Listed here is a single T cell receptor (beta chain). Its cognate antigen is unknown. TCR alpha and TCR beta cDNA libraries with sample barcodes and UMIs came from 5'RACE using constant-segment primers. TCRdb fed the 5' RACE reads into MiXCR, producing one record per CDR3 protein. The table lists 90,000 to 120,000 distinct CDR3 sequences, roughly 14% of them singletons. The sample is drawn from a study of T-cell memory formation after mild COVID-19. At the level of the study: Clusters were largely donor specific. The study's findings and limits: Certain responding clones were present in pre-infection memory, suggesting participation of cross-reactive memory.

Germline CDR1 and CDR2: SGHVS and FQNEAQ. The CDR3 contains 17 residues. V was pared by 0 bases and J by 3 bases, with 8 bases of the junction left unmatched. The receptor's source is a man younger than 30 who had mild COVID-19 (a few samples of this study predate the infection). Cell type and time point are not known. The rearrangement links TRBV7-8 to TRBJ1-5, with TRBD1 identical over 7 bases. The sequencing sample was made of PBMCs or a T cell subset sorted from them (not recorded which). CDR3 loop: CASSLAGTAGYNQPQHF. In nucleotides, the CDR3 is TGTGCCAGCAGCTTAGCCGGGACAGCTGGGTACAATCAGCCCCAGCATTTT.